The 5 T cell receptor beta chains presented below share a single source sample, sequenced in a study of vaccination effects on CD4 cells after COVID-19. Libraries were prepared by immunoSEQ multiplex PCR; TCRdb keeps only in-frame clonotypes and omits some of them. The table has approximately 29,000 clones, roughly 81% seen once. Once cultured for roughly nine days, the cells underwent separation to obtain CD4+ T cells. Two-dose vaccination with either BNT162b2 or mRNA-1273 was given to the participants. These receptors are not linked to any known antigen. The specimen was CD4+ T cells from PBMCs cultured without peptide, collected after COVID-19 vaccination. These receptors were collected from a human donor who received a COVID-19 vaccine.

V and J are TRBV5-6 and TRBJ2-5; 8 bases match TRBD2. The CDR3 has 14 residues. Per germline, CDR1 SGHDT and CDR2 YYEEEE. Losses at the gene ends were 4 bases for V and 1 base for J; bases not matched to a gene: 3. Written as DNA, the CDR3 is TGTGCCAGCAGCGGTACTAGCGGCCAAGAGACCCAGTACTTC. Translated, it gives CASSGTSGQETQYF.

The chain joins TRBV14 to TRBJ1-1; D may be TRBD1 (5 bases). Germline CDR1 SGHDN, CDR2 FVKESK. The CDR3 is 14 residues long. Between the trimmed V and J ends, which lost 0 bases and 4 bases, there was a span of 9 bases. The CDR3 DNA is TGTGCCAGCAGCCAAGAGGGAAGGGGCACTGAAGCTTTCTTT. Translating gives CASSQEGRGTEAFF.

The chain joins TRBV6-4 to TRBJ1-2; D unclear. From germline, CDR1 is MRHNA and CDR2 SNTAGT. The CDR3 runs 12 residues. Trimming removed 7 bases from V and 8 bases from J, with 14 bases in between. The DNA for the CDR3 is TGTGCCAGCAAGAAGGCTTCTGGGGGCTACACCTTC. This encodes CASKKASGGYTF.

V usage is TRBV28 and J usage is TRBJ2-7, with D unresolved. This CDR3 spans 12 amino acids. Looked up from germline, CDR1 is MDHEN and CDR2 is SYDVKM. With 5 bases removed from V and 0 bases from J, the gap between germline ends came to 5 bases. The CDR3 DNA sequence: TGTGCCAGCAGTGGCGGCTCCTACGAGCAGTACTTC. Translation: CASSGGSYEQYF.

This sequence joins TRBV11-3 and TRBJ2-1, with 14 bases identical to TRBD2. Trimming took 6 bases from V and 1 from J; bases not matched to a gene: 11. The CDR3 contains 19 residues. The V gene's germline CDR1 is SGHNT and CDR2 YENEEA. The CDR3 DNA reads TGTGCCAGCAGTTCGGCCGGGACTAGCGGGAGAGGTTCCTACAATGAGCAGTTCTTC. Translating it yields CASSSAGTSGRGSYNEQFF.